The rows below give T cell receptor beta chains drawn from one sample of a study of regulatory T cells in long-lasting Graves disease. From the multiplex PCR reads, TCRdb called clonotypes with MiXCR, one entry per CDR3 protein. This table has approximately 540,000 distinct CDR3 sequences, more than 10% appearing once. These same records also appear under a second study, on T cells in Graves' hyperthyroidism and ophthalmopathy.

Sequencing was performed on peripheral blood mononuclear cells (PBMCs), taken at new diagnosis, from a patient treated with antithyroid drugs. The receptors shown here come from a young woman with Graves disease. CDR3s include the opening cysteine and the closing phenylalanine or tryptophan. A D gene is named only where the DNA matches it firmly. Clone size is not always given. Where it is, it says once, few, many or a class for expanded clones.

many	TRBJ2-3	.	TRBV29-1	TGCAGCGTTGAAAGTACAGGCCACGGCACAGATACGCAGTATTTT	CSVESTGHGTDTQYF
many	TRBJ1-1	.	TRBV18	TGTGCCAGCAGTCCCTTAGGGAACACTGAAGCTTTCTTT	CASSPLGNTEAFF
.	TRBJ2-7	TRBD2	TRBV19	TGTGCCAGTGGGACTAGCGGGAACGCCTACGAGCAGTACTTC	CASGTSGNAYEQYF
many	TRBJ2-3	.	TRBV7-8	TGTGCCAGCAGCTTCCCTAATGTCGGGGCGACGAGCACAGATACGCAGTATTTT	CASSFPNVGATSTDTQYF
few	TRBJ2-3	TRBD1	TRBV20-1	TGCAGTGCTAATCAACCGGGACAGGGACCAGATACGCAGTATTTT	CSANQPGQGPDTQYF
many	TRBJ1-2	TRBD1	TRBV6-1	TGTGCCAGCAGCCAGGGACAGGCCAGAGCTAACTATGGCTACACCTTC	CASSQGQARANYGYTF
few	TRBJ2-1	TRBD2	TRBV20-1	TGCAGTGCTAGAGAGAACGTCCAACCGGGACTAGCGGTGGGGAATGAGCAGTTCTTC	CSARENVQPGLAVGNEQFF
many	TRBJ2-3	.	TRBV11-2	TGTGCCAGCAGCTTCCCCCACTGGGGGTTTACAGATACGCAGTATTTT	CASSFPHWGFTDTQYF
many	TRBJ2-3	.	TRBV5-1	TGCGCCAGCAGCCCCGAGGGAGGATCTAGCACAGATACGCAGTATTTT	CASSPEGGSSTDTQYF
.	TRBJ2-3	TRBD2	TRBV14	TGTGCCAGCAGCCAAGAGGGACTAGCGTCAGATACGCAGTATTTT	CASSQEGLASDTQYF
.	TRBJ2-7	TRBD1	TRBV7-8	TGTGCCAGCAGCCCCGTAGGGGACAGGGTCAAAGACTACGAGCAGTACTTC	CASSPVGDRVKDYEQYF
.	TRBJ2-1	TRBD2	TRBV6-1	TGTGCCAGCCGCGCGGGAGGGCCTACACAGCGGAATGAGCAGTTCTTC	CASRAGGPTQRNEQFF
many	TRBJ2-7	.	TRBV11-2	TGTGCCAGCAGCTTAGATTCACAGTCATACGAGCAGTACTTC	CASSLDSQSYEQYF
many	TRBJ2-1	.	TRBV11-3	TGTGCCAGCAGCTTAGATGGGGGCAGCAATGAGCAGTTCTTC	CASSLDGGSNEQFF
few	TRBJ2-2	TRBD2	TRBV9	TGTGCCAGCAGCGCCACTAGCGGGAGCGGAACCGGGGAGCTGTTTTTT	CASSATSGSGTGELFF
few	TRBJ2-7	TRBD2	TRBV29-1	TGCAGCGCGGCGTGGGGGAGGGCCCGCGAGCAGTACTTC	CSAAWGRAREQYF
few	TRBJ2-1	.	TRBV20-1	TGCAGTGCTACGGAACAGGCCCTAAACCCCTACAATGAGCAGTTCTTC	CSATEQALNPYNEQFF
many	TRBJ2-3	TRBD1	TRBV19	TGTGCCAGTCATGGGACAGGAGAGGCAGATACGCAGTATTTT	CASHGTGEADTQYF
many	TRBJ1-2	.	TRBV5-1	TGCGCCAGCAGCCCAAGACGGGACTCATATGGCTACACCTTC	CASSPRRDSYGYTF
many	TRBJ1-1	.	TRBV18	TGTGCCAGCTCACCACCCACCGATGAAGCTTTCTTT	CASSPPTDEAFF
many	TRBJ2-7	.	TRBV6-1	TGTGCCAGCCTTCCTGGAGGTAGCGAGGCCTACGAGCAGTACTTC	CASLPGGSEAYEQYF
few	TRBJ2-1	.	TRBV9	TGTGCCAGCAGCGTAGGCCCGGGTTTTAATGAGCAGTTCTTC	CASSVGPGFNEQFF
.	TRBJ2-3	TRBD2	TRBV4-3	TGCGCCAGCAGCCAAGAGGCCACTAGCGGGACAGCGACAGATACGCAGTATTTT	CASSQEATSGTATDTQYF
many	TRBJ2-3	.	TRBV2	TGTGCCAGGAAGGCAGATACGCAGTATTTT	CARKADTQYF